One sample yielded the 20 T cell receptor beta chains listed below, sequenced in a study of blood T cells in healthy people across ages. Sample-barcoded 5' priming and a J-beta primer mix drove a second PCR of about 6 to 12 cycles. One entry per CDR3 protein results from TCRdb running MiXCR on the 5' RACE reads. The sample holds about 970,000 distinct CDR3 sequences, 51% seen once. The sequenced material came from blood. The receptor set was obtained from a woman in her sixties or seventies in good health.

The V gene is TRBV12-3 or TRBV12-4, the J gene TRBJ2-4; D is possibly TRBD1 (5 bases). The CDR3 is 17 residues long. V lost 5 bases, J lost 0 bases, and 17 bases lay in between. CDR3 sequence reads: CASSPNRGVEAKNIQYF. CDR3 in DNA: TGTGCCAGCAGTCCCAATAGGGGCGTTGAAGCCAAAAACATTCAGTACTTC.

This clonotype was observed a few times. The chain combines TRBV5-1 with TRBJ2-3; tentatively, D is TRBD1 (5 bases). The germline gives CDR1 SGHRS, CDR2 YFSETQ. Trimming removed 2 bases at V and 2 bases at J, with 15 bases between. The CDR3 has 16 amino acids. CDR3 in DNA: TGCGCCAGCAGCTTAGGGGTTCAGGGTAACACAGATACGCAGTATTTT. It specifies CASSLGVQGNTDTQYF.

The chain employs TRBV7-6 and TRBJ1-4, with a possible D match to TRBD1 (5 bases). This CDR3 is built from 15 residues. V was shortened by 2 bases and J by 12 bases, with 19 bases between the two germline ends. Germline CDR1 and CDR2: SGHVS and FNYEAQ. For the CDR3, the DNA is TGTGCCAGCAGCTTATACAGGCCCCCCGATCCGGAACTGTTTTTT. This gives the protein CASSLYRPPDPELFF.

This rearrangement joins TRBV9 to TRBJ2-3; weak D call: TRBD2 (7 bases). The V gene's germline CDR1 is SGDLS and CDR2 YYNGEE. V lost 0 bases, J lost 7 bases, and 18 bases lay in between. The CDR3 runs 16 residues. Written as DNA, the CDR3 is TGTGCCAGCAGCGTAGGGGCTAGCGGAGGGACAAATACGCAGTATTTT. Translation gives CASSVGASGGTNTQYF. Looking up the rest from reference TRBV9 and TRBJ2-3 gives the full variable domain: DSGVTQTPKHLITATGQRVTLRCSPRSGDLSVYWYQQSLDQGLQFLIQYYNGEERAKGNILERFSAQQFPDLHSELNLSSLELGDSALYFCASSVGASGGTNTQYFGPGTRLTVL.

This clonotype was picked up a small number of times. The rearrangement links TRBV7-2 to TRBJ2-4; possible D gene TRBD1, 6 bases. In germline, CDR1 is SGHTA, CDR2 FQGNSA. V dropped 2 bases and J dropped 6 bases, with 20 bases sitting between them. The CDR3 is made up of 17 amino acids. CDR3 loop: CASSLNPTGPSLNIQYF. As DNA, the CDR3 is TGTGCCAGCAGCTTAAACCCGACAGGCCCTTCCTTAAACATTCAGTACTTC.

A few counts support this clonotype. The gene calls are TRBV20-1 and TRBJ2-1, with TRBD2 matching 9 bases. The junction had 11 bases not matched to a gene; V was cut back by 3 bases and J by 5 bases. The length of the CDR3 is 16 residues. The germline gives CDR1 DFQATT, CDR2 SNEGSKA (reference sequence). Here the CDR3 reads CSARRRGREFNNEQFF. In nucleotides, the CDR3 is TGCAGTGCTAGGCGTCGCGGGAGGGAGTTCAACAATGAGCAGTTCTTC.

The CDR3 sequence: CASTRTGELESPLHF. The DNA of the CDR3 is TGTGCCAGCACCCGGACAGGGGAGTTGGAATCACCCCTCCACTTT. This rearrangement joins TRBV6-5 to TRBJ1-6; TRBD1 aligns across 9 bases. This CDR3 has 15 amino acids. Trimming removed 7 bases from V and 10 bases from J; junction bases left unmatched: 11. Germline V gene sequence: CDR1 MNHEY, CDR2 SVGAGI.

The chain joins TRBV5-1 to TRBJ2-7; possibly TRBD1 for D (5 bases). The CDR3 consists of 14 residues. The V gene's germline CDR1 is SGHRS and CDR2 YFSETQ. The V end lost 3 bases, the J end lost 2 bases, and 12 bases lay between the germline ends. The CDR3 loop reads CASSSTGVAYEQYF. DNA for the CDR3: TGCGCCAGCAGCTCTACAGGTGTCGCCTACGAGCAGTACTTC.

The gene calls are TRBV13 and TRBJ1-1; D unclear. Per the germline V gene, CDR1 is PRHDT and CDR2 is FYEKMQ (reference sequence). The V and J ends lost 8 bases and 2 bases respectively, with 21 bases between them. The CDR3 runs 16 residues. As DNA, the CDR3 is TGTGCCAGCGAACCGGGAGCCCCCTCGGGAAACACTGAAGCTTTCTTT. Its protein product is CASEPGAPSGNTEAFF. The full variable domain, with the rest looked up from reference TRBV13 and TRBJ1-1, is AAGVIQSPRHLIKEKRETATLKCYPIPRHDTVYWYQQGPGQDPQFLISFYEKMQSDKGSIPDRFSAQQFSDYHSELNMSSLELGDSALYFCASEPGAPSGNTEAFFGQGTRLTVV.

This CDR3 is CAISESGGQGPSGYTF. The CDR3 region has the DNA TGTGCCATCAGTGAGTCGGGGGGGCAGGGGCCGTCCGGCTACACCTTC. The rearrangement uses TRBV10-3 and TRBJ1-2; D perhaps matches TRBD1 (6 bases). Germline V gene lookup returns CDR1 ENHRY and CDR2 SYGVKD. CDR3 length equals 16 residues. Trimming took 0 bases from V and 8 from J, leaving 19 bases between them.

For this clonotype: An end of the junction differs from the germline gene, which may be a read error. V gene TRBV28 combines with J gene TRBJ2-4; 10 bases agree with TRBD1. The end of the DNA is better explained by TRBJ2-7, so the J call may be wrong. The CDR3 spans 14 residues. Germline V gene data show CDR1 as MDHEN and CDR2 as SYDVKM. The CDR3 loop is CTSTRTGGTYEQYF. CDR3 bases: TGTACCAGCACCAGGACAGGGGGAACCTACGAGCAGTACTTC.

The chain links TRBV11-2 to TRBJ2-3, with TRBD1 matching 7 bases. The V gene's germline CDR1 is SGHAT and CDR2 FQNNGV. Trimming took 1 base from V and 9 from J; bases not matched to a gene: 13. The CDR3 runs to 16 residues. The CDR3 protein is CASSLGGTDPRRTQYF. The CDR3 nucleotides are TGTGCCAGCAGCTTAGGGGGGACAGACCCCCGGAGAACGCAGTATTTT.

This clonotype was counted a few times. Given a much more abundant clone one base away, this may be a read error. The genes are TRBV11-2 and TRBJ2-3; no clear D gene. V was cut by 4 bases and J by 4 bases, with 12 bases left in between. Germline V gene sequence: CDR1 SGHAT, CDR2 FQNNGV. CDR3 length equals 14 residues. This CDR3 reads CASSSDRYADTQYF. The CDR3 nucleotides read TGTGCCAGCAGCTCCGATCGTTACGCAGATACGCAGTATTTT.

V is TRBV12-3 or TRBV12-4 and J is TRBJ2-7; 14 bases are shared with TRBD2. The CDR3 extends over 17 amino acids. Losses at the gene ends were 5 bases for V and 3 bases for J; bases not matched to a gene: 9. In DNA form, the CDR3 reads TGTGCCAGCAGTCCCGGGACTAGCGGGAGTGATAGCTACGAGCAGTACTTC. This gives the protein CASSPGTSGSDSYEQYF.

The chain joins TRBV11-2 to TRBJ2-7; 10 nucleotides line up with TRBD2. Germline-derived CDR1 and CDR2 are SGHAT and FQNNGV. The CDR3 has 16 amino acids. Trimming took 5 bases from V and 1 from J; bases not matched to a gene: 8. The CDR3 region has the DNA TGTGCCAGCAGCCCGATAGCGGGAGGAAGTTCCTACGAGCAGTACTTC. It is translated as CASSPIAGGSSYEQYF.

This rearrangement joins TRBV28 to TRBJ2-3, with D uncertain. Per the germline V gene, CDR1 is MDHEN and CDR2 is SYDVKM. This CDR3 is 12 amino acids long. Trimming removed 9 bases from V and 5 bases from J, with 12 bases in between. CDR3 bases: TGTGCCAGTGGCCTCTTTTTAGATACGCAGTATTTT. The encoded protein is CASGLFLDTQYF.

This clonotype was counted a few times. CDR3 DNA: TGTGCCAGCAGCCCTCCGTTGACAGGGGGAAACTCCTACGAGCAGTACTTC. This codes for CASSPPLTGGNSYEQYF. V is TRBV7-9 and J is TRBJ2-7; 9 positions match TRBD1. The CDR3 spans 17 residues. The germline V gene has CDR1 SEHNR and CDR2 FQNEAQ (reference sequence). With V trimmed by 5 bases and J by 0 bases, 11 bases remained unmatched.

The chain is built from TRBV29-1 and TRBJ2-7, with TRBD1 identical over 8 bases. The CDR3 spans 13 residues. V was clipped by 4 bases and J by 5 bases; unmatched bases: 7. Per germline, CDR1 SQVTM and CDR2 ANQGSEA. The CDR3: CSVAGTGGNEQYF. In DNA, the CDR3 is TGCAGCGTTGCCGGGACAGGTGGAAACGAGCAGTACTTC.

Notes on this clonotype: Possible read error: a much larger clone is one base away. CDR3 sequence reads: CACSYLAGEADTQYF. Here the CDR3 DNA reads TGTGCCTGCAGTTACTTAGCGGGAGAAGCGGATACGCAGTATTTT. The gene calls are TRBV6-7 and TRBJ2-3, with 9 bases matching TRBD2. TRBV6-7 is designated an ORF whose function remains uncertain. This CDR3 spans 15 amino acids.

The rearrangement uses TRBV4-3 and TRBJ2-7; TRBD2 agrees at 11 bases. The CDR3 is made up of 16 amino acids. Germline assignment: CDR1 LGHNA and CDR2 YSLEER. After removal of 1 base from V and 5 bases from J, the junction contained 7 bases not matched to a gene. Here the CDR3 DNA reads TGCGCCAGCAGCCAAGCGGTAGCGGGAGGGGCCCACGAGCAGTACTTC. It codes for CASSQAVAGGAHEQYF.